The clone carrying this T cell receptor (beta chain) was seen repeatedly, ten times or more. The antigen remains undetermined. The sample belongs to a study of neurological immune-mediated disorders. Study overall: Relapsing-remitting disease was seen in about nine tenths of the roughly 34 multiple sclerosis patients, and secondary progressive disease was seen in 3.

Overall study results and limits: Private repertoires in all groups were suggested by the absence of shared CDR3 amino acid sequences among expanded clones across subjects.

5'RACE with 10-nucleotide random UMIs generated the cDNA. TCRdb ran MiXCR on the 5' RACE reads and lists one entry per CDR3 protein. The sample holds 55,000 to 70,000 distinct CDR3 sequences, 3.9% seen once. Unsorted libraries were generated from 2 million PBMCs held at -80 degrees C. The CDR3 has 16 amino acids. Germline V lookup: CDR1 SGHKS, CDR2 YYEKEE (reference sequence). V was shortened by 1 base and J by 5 bases, with 18 bases between the two germline ends. V usage is TRBV5-5 and J usage is TRBJ2-5; D not certain. The clonotype originates from a man younger than 45 with multiple sclerosis. Input material: PBMCs. The CDR3 nucleotides are TGTGCCAGCAGCTTGTCTGCGACCGTCGGTGAGGAGACCCAGTACTTC. Protein sequence: CASSLSATVGEETQYF.